This entry lists 14 T cell receptor beta chains sequenced from one sample in a study of T cells expressing NK-cell markers (dated by TCRdb to 2018 to 2020). Libraries were made using 5' RACE. Sequencer: Illumina HiSeq 2000. After reprocessing by TCRdb, each CDR3 protein sequence is one entry, and no DNA is given. This sample's listing comprises fewer than 400,000 distinct CDR3 sequences. Of the sample, over 8.5% falls within the top ten clones. The sequenced sample was blood T cells: a sorted CD56 or NKG2C T cell subset, CD4+ or CD8+ T cells, or bulk PBMC T cells (not recorded which). These receptors originate from a woman in her fifties or sixties in good health. Donor details come from another sample of the same person, matched by shared clones.

The CDR3 sequence: CASSPPLPETQYF. The chain uses TRBV5-1 and TRBJ2-5; the D call of TRBD1 rests on TCRdb alone, since no DNA is present to check it. Germline V gene sequence: CDR1 SGHRS, CDR2 YFSETQ. The CDR3 extends over 13 amino acids.

The chain is built from TRBV11-2 and TRBJ2-3; no DNA is available, so the TRBD2 call from TCRdb remains unchecked. The CDR3 is made up of 12 amino acids. The germline CDR1 and CDR2 sequences are SGHAT and FQNNGV. The CDR3 is CASSLGREAQYF.

The gene calls are TRBV6-5 and TRBJ2-4; lacking DNA, the TRBD1 call made by TCRdb goes unchecked. Germline assignment: CDR1 MNHEY and CDR2 SVGAGI. The CDR3 runs 15 residues. CDR3 residues: CASSTRTGTKNIQYF.

The genes are TRBV5-1 and TRBJ2-1. The CDR3 runs to 15 residues. Germline lookup yields CDR1 SGHRS and CDR2 YFSETQ. The CDR3 loop reads CASSLSSLTYNEQFF.

This chain joins TRBV5-6 and TRBJ2-2. The CDR3 totals 11 residues. Germline V gene lookup returns CDR1 SGHDT and CDR2 YYEEEE. CDR3 sequence reads: CASSSWGELFF.

The chain uses TRBV7-3 and TRBJ2-2; TCRdb designates TRBD1, a call that cannot be tested without DNA. The germline V gene encodes CDR1 SGHTA and CDR2 FQGTGA. The CDR3 loop spans 22 amino acids. CDR3 amino acids: CASSSPRFPGTGERRDTGELFF.

The gene calls are TRBV7-9 and TRBJ2-7; TCRdb designates TRBD1, a call that cannot be tested without DNA. Germline V gene sequence: CDR1 SEHNR, CDR2 FQNEAQ (reference sequence). There are 16 residues in the CDR3. CDR3: CASSQISGPRRHEQYF.

The chain recombines TRBV9 with TRBJ2-4. Germline CDR1 is SGDLS and CDR2 is YYNGEE. The CDR3 consists of 15 residues. Here the CDR3 reads CASSVGTLGENIQYF.

This chain connects TRBV11-3 to TRBJ2-7; absent DNA, TCRdb's TRBD1 call cannot be checked. The CDR3 has 13 amino acids. CDR1 and CDR2 (germline): SGHNT, YENEEA. This CDR3 is CASSFGLAGVTYF.

The chain joins TRBV2 to TRBJ2-1; the TRBD2 assignment by TCRdb is unverifiable without DNA. The CDR3 runs to 14 residues. Germline loops: CDR1 SNHLY, CDR2 FYNNEI. The chain's CDR3 is CATRSPAGGMWQFF.

The V call is TRBV7-6, the J call TRBJ1-2; TCRdb's D call, TRBD1, is unchecked because there is no DNA. This CDR3 region has 16 residues. Germline V CDR1 and CDR2: SGHVS, FNYEAQ. CDR3 loop: CASSLLGGSSGDGYTF.

This CDR3 is CASRPPGTSPNTQYF. J is TRBJ2-3 and V is TRBV10-2; there is no DNA to check the TCRdb D call of TRBD2. The germline gives CDR1 WSHSY, CDR2 SAAADI. The CDR3 covers 15 residues.

The CDR3 is CASSQISHEQFF. The chain carries TRBV16 and TRBJ2-1; without DNA, the TCRdb call of TRBD2 cannot be checked. This CDR3 has 12 residues. Germline lookup yields CDR1 KGHSY and CDR2 FQNENV.

The chain couples TRBV25-1 to TRBJ2-5. CDR1 and CDR2 from the germline V gene are MGHDK and SYGVNS. The length of the CDR3 is 13 residues. The CDR3 spells CASSEWTPETQYF. The full variable domain, completed using reference TRBV25-1 and TRBJ2-5, is EADIYQTPRYLVIGTGKKITLECSQTMGHDKMYWYQQDPGMELHLIHYSYGVNSTEKGDLSSESTVSRIRTEHFPLTLESARPSHTSQYLCASSEWTPETQYFGPGTRLLVL.